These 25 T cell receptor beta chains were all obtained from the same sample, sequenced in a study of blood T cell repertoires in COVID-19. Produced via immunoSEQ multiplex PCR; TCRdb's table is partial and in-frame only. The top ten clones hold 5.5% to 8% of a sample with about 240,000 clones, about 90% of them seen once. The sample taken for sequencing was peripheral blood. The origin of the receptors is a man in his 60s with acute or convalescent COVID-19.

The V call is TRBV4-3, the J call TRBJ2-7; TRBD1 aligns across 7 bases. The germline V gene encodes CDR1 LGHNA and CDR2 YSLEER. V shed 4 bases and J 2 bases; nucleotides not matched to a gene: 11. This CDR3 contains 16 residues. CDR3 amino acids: CASSPKLRDSAYEQYF. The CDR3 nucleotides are TGCGCCAGCAGCCCTAAACTCCGGGACAGCGCCTACGAGCAGTACTTC.

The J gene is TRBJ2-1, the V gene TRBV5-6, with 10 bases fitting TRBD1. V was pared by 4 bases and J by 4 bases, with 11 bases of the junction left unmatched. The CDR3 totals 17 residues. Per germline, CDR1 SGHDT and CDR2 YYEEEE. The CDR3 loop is CASSPRKTGGLYNEQFF. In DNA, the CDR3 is TGTGCCAGCAGCCCACGAAAGACAGGGGGCTTATACAATGAGCAGTTCTTC.

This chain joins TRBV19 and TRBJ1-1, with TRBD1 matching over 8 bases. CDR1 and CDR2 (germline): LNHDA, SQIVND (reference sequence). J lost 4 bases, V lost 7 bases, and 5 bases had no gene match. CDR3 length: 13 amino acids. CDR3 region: CASTRQGSTEAFF. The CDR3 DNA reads TGTGCCAGTACTAGACAGGGGAGCACTGAAGCTTTCTTT.

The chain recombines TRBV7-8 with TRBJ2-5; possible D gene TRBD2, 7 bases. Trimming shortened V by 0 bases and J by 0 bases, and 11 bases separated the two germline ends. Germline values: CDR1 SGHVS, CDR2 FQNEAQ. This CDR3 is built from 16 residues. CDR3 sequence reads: CASSLARGRHQETQYF. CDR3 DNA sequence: TGTGCCAGCAGCTTAGCGCGGGGGCGCCACCAAGAGACCCAGTACTTC. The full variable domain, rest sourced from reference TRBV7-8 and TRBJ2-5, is GAGVSQSPRYKVAKRGQDVALRCDPISGHVSLFWYQQALGQGPEFLTYFQNEAQLDKSGLPSDRFFAERPEGSVSTLKIQRTQQEDSAVYLCASSLARGRHQETQYFGPGTRLLVL.

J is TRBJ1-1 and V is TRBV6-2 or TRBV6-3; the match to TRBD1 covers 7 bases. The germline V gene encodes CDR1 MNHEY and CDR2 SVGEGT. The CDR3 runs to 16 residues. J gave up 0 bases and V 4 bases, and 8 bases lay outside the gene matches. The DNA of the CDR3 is TGTGCCAGCAGTTGGGACAGTGAATACCTGAACACTGAAGCTTTCTTT. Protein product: CASSWDSEYLNTEAFF.

CDR3 in DNA: TGTGCCAGCAGCCTGTCCACAGGAGAACGCGGCTACACCTTC. The encoded protein is CASSLSTGERGYTF. The chain carries TRBV27 and TRBJ1-2, with a weak D call TRBD1 (5 bases). In germline, CDR1 is MNHEY, CDR2 SMNVEV (reference sequence). Between the trimmed V and J ends, which lost 6 bases and 8 bases, there was a span of 19 bases. This CDR3 region has 14 residues.

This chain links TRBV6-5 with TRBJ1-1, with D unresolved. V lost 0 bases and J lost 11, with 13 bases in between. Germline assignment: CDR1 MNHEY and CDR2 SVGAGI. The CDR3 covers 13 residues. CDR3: CASSYSPSERAFF. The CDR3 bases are TGTGCCAGCAGTTACTCTCCGTCCGAGAGGGCTTTCTTT.

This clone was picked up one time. CDR3 in amino acids: CSASPLAGGPGYEQFF. The CDR3, as DNA: TGCAGTGCTAGTCCCCTAGCGGGAGGGCCGGGCTATGAGCAGTTCTTC. The chain links TRBV20-1 to TRBJ2-1, with 12 bases lining up with TRBD2. Germline V lookup: CDR1 DFQATT, CDR2 SNEGSKA (reference sequence). This CDR3 comprises 16 residues. The V gene end was trimmed by 3 bases and the J gene end by 8 bases; junction bases not matched to a gene: 11.

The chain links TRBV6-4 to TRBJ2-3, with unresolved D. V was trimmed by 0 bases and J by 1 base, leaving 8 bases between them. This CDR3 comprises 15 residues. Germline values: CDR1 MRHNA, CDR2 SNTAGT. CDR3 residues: CASSDSLSGTDTQYF. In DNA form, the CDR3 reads TGTGCCAGCAGTGACTCCTTGAGCGGCACAGATACGCAGTATTTT.

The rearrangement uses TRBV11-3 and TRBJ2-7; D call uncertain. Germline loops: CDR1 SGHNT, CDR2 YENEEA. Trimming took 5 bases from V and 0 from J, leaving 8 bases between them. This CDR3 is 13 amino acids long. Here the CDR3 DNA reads TGTGCCAGCAGCCCGCAGTTCTCCTACGAGCAGTACTTC. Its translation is CASSPQFSYEQYF.

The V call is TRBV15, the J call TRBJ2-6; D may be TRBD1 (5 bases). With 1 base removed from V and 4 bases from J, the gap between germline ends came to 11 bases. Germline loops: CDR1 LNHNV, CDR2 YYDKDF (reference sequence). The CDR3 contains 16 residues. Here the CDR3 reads CATSRGRGAGANVLTF. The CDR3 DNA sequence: TGTGCCACCAGCAGAGGAAGGGGCGCAGGGGCCAACGTCCTGACTTTC.

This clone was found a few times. CDR3 bases: TGCAGCGCCCCGGACTATATAATATACGAGCAGTACTTC. Translation gives CSAPDYIIYEQYF. This rearrangement joins TRBV29-1 to TRBJ2-7; D possibly corresponds to TRBD2 (6 bases). The germline V gene has CDR1 SQVTM and CDR2 ANQGSEA. V was trimmed by 7 bases and J by 4 bases, leaving 17 bases between them. The CDR3 is made up of 13 amino acids.

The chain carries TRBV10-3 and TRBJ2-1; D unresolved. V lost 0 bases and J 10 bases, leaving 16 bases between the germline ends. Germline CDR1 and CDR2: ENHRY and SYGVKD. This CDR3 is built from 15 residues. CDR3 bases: TGTGCCATCAGTGAGTCGATGGTTTCCGCCCGGGAGCAGTTCTTC. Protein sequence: CAISESMVSAREQFF.

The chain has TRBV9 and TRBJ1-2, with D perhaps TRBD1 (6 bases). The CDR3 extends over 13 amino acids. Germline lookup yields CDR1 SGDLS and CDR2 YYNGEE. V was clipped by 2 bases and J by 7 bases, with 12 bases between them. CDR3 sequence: CASSVPGEGGYTF. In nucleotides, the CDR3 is TGTGCCAGCAGCGTCCCAGGGGAGGGTGGCTACACCTTC.

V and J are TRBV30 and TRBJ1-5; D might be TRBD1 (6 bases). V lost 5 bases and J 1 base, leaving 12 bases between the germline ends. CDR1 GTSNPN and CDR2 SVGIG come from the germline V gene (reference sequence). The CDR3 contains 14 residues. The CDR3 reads CAWDKGESNQPQHF. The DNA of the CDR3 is TGTGCCTGGGATAAGGGGGAGAGCAATCAGCCCCAGCATTTT.

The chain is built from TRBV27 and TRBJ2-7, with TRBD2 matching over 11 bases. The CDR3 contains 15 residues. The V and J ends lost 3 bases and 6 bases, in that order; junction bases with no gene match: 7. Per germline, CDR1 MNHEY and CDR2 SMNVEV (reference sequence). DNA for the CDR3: TGTGCCAGCAGTTTGCATAGCGGGAGGGCCCTCGAGCAGTACTTC. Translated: CASSLHSGRALEQYF.

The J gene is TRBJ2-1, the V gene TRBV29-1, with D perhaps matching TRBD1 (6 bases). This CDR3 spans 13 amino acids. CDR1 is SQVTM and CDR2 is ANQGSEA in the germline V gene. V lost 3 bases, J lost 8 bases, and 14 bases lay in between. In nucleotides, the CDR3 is TGCAGCGTTGAGTACACAGGGAACGATGAGCAGTTCTTC. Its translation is CSVEYTGNDEQFF.

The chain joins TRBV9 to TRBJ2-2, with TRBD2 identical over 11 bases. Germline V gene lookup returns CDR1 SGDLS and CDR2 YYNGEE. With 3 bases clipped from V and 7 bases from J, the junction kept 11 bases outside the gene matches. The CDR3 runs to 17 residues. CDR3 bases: TGTGCCAGCAGCGCACAACCTAGCGGGAGGTCTGTCGGGGAGCTGTTTTTT. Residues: CASSAQPSGRSVGELFF.

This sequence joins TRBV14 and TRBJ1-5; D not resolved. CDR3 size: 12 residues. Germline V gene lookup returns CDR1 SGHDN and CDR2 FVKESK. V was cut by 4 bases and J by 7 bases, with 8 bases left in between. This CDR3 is CASSLGEQPQHF. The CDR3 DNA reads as TGTGCCAGCAGCCTAGGAGAGCAGCCCCAGCATTTT.

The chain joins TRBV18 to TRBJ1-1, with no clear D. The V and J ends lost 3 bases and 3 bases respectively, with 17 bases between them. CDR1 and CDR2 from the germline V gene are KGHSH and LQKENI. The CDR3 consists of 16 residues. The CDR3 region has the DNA TGTGCCAGCTCACCGGGTGAAGGGAGGCTGGACACTGAAGCTTTCTTT. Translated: CASSPGEGRLDTEAFF.

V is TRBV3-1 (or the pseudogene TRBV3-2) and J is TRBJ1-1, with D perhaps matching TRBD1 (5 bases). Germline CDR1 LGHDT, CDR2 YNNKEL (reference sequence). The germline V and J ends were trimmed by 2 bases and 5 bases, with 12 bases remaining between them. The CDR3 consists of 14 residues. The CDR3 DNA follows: TGTGCCAGCAGCCAAAAAGCAGGGAGGACTGAAGCTTTCTTT. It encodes CASSQKAGRTEAFF.

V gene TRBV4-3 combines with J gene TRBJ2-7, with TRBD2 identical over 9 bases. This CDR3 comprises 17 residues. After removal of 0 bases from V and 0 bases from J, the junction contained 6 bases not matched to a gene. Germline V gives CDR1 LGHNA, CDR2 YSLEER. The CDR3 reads CASSQELTSGFSYEQYF. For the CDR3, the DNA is TGCGCCAGCAGCCAAGAGTTGACTAGCGGATTCTCCTACGAGCAGTACTTC.

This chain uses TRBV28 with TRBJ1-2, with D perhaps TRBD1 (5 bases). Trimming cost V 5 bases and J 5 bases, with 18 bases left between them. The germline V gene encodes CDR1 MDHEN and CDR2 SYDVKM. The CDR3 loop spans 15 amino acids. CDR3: CASSPPGRGVYGYTF. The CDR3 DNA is TGTGCCAGCAGTCCCCCGGGGAGGGGTGTATATGGCTACACCTTC.

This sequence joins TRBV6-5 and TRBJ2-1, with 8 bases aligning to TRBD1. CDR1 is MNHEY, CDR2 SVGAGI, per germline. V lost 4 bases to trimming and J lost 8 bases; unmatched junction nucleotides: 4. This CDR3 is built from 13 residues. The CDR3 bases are TGTGCCAGCAGTTCTGACAGGGGTGATGAGCAGTTCTTC. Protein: CASSSDRGDEQFF.

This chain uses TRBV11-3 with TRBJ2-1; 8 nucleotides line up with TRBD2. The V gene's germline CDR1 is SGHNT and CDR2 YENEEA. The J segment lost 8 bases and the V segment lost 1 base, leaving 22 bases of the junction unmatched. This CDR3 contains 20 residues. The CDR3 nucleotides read TGTGCCAGCAGCTTAGGTTGGGGGTTGGGGGAGAGCGGGAGATGGGATGAGCAGTTCTTC. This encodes CASSLGWGLGESGRWDEQFF.